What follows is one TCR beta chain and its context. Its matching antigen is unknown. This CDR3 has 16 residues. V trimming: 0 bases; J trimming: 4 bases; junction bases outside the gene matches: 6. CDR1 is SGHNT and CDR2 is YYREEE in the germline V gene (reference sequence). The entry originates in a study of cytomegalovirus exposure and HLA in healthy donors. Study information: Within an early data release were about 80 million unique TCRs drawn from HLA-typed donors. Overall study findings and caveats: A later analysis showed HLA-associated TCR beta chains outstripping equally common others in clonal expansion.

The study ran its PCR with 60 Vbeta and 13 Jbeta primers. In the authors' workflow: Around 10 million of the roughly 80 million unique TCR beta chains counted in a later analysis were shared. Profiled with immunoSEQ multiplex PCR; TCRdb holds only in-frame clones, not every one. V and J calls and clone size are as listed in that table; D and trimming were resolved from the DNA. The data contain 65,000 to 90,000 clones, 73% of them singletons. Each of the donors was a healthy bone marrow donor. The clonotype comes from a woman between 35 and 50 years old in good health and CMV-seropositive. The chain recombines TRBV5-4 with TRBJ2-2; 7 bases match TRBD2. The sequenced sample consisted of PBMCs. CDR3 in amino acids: CASSLEAGRPTGELFF. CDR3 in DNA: TGTGCCAGCAGCTTGGAAGCGGGGAGGCCCACCGGGGAGCTGTTTTTT.